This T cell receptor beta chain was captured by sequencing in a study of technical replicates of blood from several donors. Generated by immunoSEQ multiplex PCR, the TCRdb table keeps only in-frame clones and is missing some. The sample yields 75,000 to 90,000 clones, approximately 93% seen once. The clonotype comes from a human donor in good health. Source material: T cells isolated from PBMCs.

The CDR3 region is CASSSAGSSSEQYF. DNA for the CDR3: TGTGCCAGCAGCTCCGCAGGGTCGAGCAGCGAGCAGTACTTC. The chain is built from TRBV13 and TRBJ2-7, with D possibly TRBD1 on 5 matching bases. V lost 4 bases and J 6 bases, leaving 16 bases between the germline ends. The V gene's germline CDR1 is PRHDT and CDR2 FYEKMQ (reference sequence). There are 14 residues in the CDR3. Full variable domain (missing parts from reference TRBV13 and TRBJ2-7): AAGVIQSPRHLIKEKRETATLKCYPIPRHDTVYWYQQGPGQDPQFLISFYEKMQSDKGSIPDRFSAQQFSDYHSELNMSSLELGDSALYFCASSSAGSSSEQYFGPGTRLTVT.